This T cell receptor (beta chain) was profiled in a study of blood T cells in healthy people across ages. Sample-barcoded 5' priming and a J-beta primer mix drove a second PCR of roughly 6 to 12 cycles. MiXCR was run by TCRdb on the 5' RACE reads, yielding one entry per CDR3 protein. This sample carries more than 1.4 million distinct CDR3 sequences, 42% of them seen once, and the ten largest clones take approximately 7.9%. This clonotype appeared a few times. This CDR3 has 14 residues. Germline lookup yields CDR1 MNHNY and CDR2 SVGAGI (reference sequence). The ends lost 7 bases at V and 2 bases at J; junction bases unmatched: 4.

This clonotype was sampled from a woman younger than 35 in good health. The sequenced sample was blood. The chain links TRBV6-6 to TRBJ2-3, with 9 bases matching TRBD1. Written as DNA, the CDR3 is TGTGCCAGCACCCGGGACAGGGACACAGATACGCAGTATTTT. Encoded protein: CASTRDRDTDTQYF.